These 16 T cell receptor beta chains came from one sample sequenced in a study of graft-versus-host responses after intestinal transplantation. Antigen specificity for these receptors is unknown. Here immunoSEQ multiplex PCR was the method, and the copy in TCRdb shows in-frame clones only, minus some. The data show tens of thousands of clones, with approximately 94% seen just once and around 0.56% held by the top ten. Specimen: unstimulated CD8+ T cells sorted from spleen or lymph node cells, collected before intestinal transplant. The receptors shown here come from a human donor who received an intestinal transplant.

The V call is TRBV27, the J call TRBJ2-7, with D unresolved. CDR3 size: 13 residues. Germline V gene lookup returns CDR1 MNHEY and CDR2 SMNVEV (reference sequence). The germline V and J ends were trimmed by 3 bases and 2 bases, with 8 bases remaining between them. CDR3 sequence reads: CASSLDGAYEQYF. The CDR3 nucleotides read TGTGCCAGCAGTTTGGACGGAGCCTACGAGCAGTACTTC.

The table lists this clone with a few counts. This chain connects TRBV6-1 to TRBJ2-5; D might be TRBD1 (6 bases). V shed 6 bases and J shed 3 bases, with 17 bases lying between them. CDR1 and CDR2 from the germline V gene are MNHNS and SASEGT. The CDR3 is 15 residues long. In nucleotides, the CDR3 is TGTGCCAGCAGCCCTCCACAGGGTTGGGAAGAGACCCAGTACTTC. Translated, it gives CASSPPQGWEETQYF.

V usage is TRBV5-1 and J usage is TRBJ2-1; 8 bases align to TRBD2. The CDR3 is 16 amino acids. Germline CDR1 reads SGHRS; CDR2 reads YFSETQ. J gave up 8 bases and V 0 bases, and 10 bases lay outside the gene matches. CDR3 region: CASSLGSREVPHEQFF. CDR3 coding DNA: TGCGCCAGCAGCTTGGGGTCGCGGGAGGTCCCCCATGAGCAGTTCTTC.

This sequence joins TRBV13 and TRBJ2-3, with D hard to call. CDR3 length equals 13 residues. Germline assignment: CDR1 PRHDT and CDR2 FYEKMQ (reference sequence). V gave up 0 bases and J gave up 1 base, with 2 bases separating them. The CDR3 DNA reads TGTGCCAGCAGCTTAGGACGCACAGATACGCAGTATTTT. This sequence encodes CASSLGRTDTQYF.

The rearrangement uses TRBV27 and TRBJ2-3; D ambiguous. V was trimmed by 0 bases and J by 2 bases, leaving 15 bases between them. CDR3 length: 17 amino acids. The V gene's germline CDR1 is MNHEY and CDR2 SMNVEV (reference sequence). Here the CDR3 DNA reads TGTGCCAGCAGTTTATCGAAAGGGCGAGAGGACACAGATACGCAGTATTTT. Its translation is CASSLSKGREDTDTQYF.

The chain joins TRBV14 to TRBJ2-7, with D perhaps TRBD1 (5 bases). Germline CDR1 and CDR2: SGHDN and FVKESK. The CDR3 contains 13 residues. V lost 4 bases and J 5 bases, leaving 12 bases between the germline ends. CDR3 DNA sequence: TGTGCCAGCAGCCCTCCGGACAATCACGAGCAGTACTTC. It codes for CASSPPDNHEQYF.

The V gene is TRBV19, the J gene TRBJ1-2; the D gene is possibly TRBD1 (6 bases). Trimming shortened V by 6 bases and J by 8 bases, and 13 bases separated the two germline ends. The length of the CDR3 is 12 residues. Germline CDR1 and CDR2: LNHDA and SQIVND (reference sequence). CDR3 coding DNA: TGTGCCAGTAGATCGGGGGGGCTCGGCTACACCTTC. It codes for CASRSGGLGYTF.

The chain carries TRBV16 and TRBJ2-7; D unclear. CDR3 length: 15 residues. V lost 4 bases, J lost 0 bases, and 13 bases lay in between. CDR1 KGHSY and CDR2 FQNENV come from the germline V gene. CDR3 bases: TGTGCCAGCAGCCCCCGACTGACTGACTCCTACGAGCAGTACTTC. It yields the protein CASSPRLTDSYEQYF. Variable domain in full (rest from reference TRBV16 and TRBJ2-7): GEEVAQTPKHLVRGEGQKAKLYCAPIKGHSYVFWYQQVLKNEFKFLISFQNENVFDETGMPKERFSAKCLPNSPCSLEIQATKLEDSAVYFCASSPRLTDSYEQYFGPGTRLTVT.

V is TRBV5-5 and J is TRBJ1-5, with D maybe TRBD1 (6 bases). The CDR3 loop spans 14 amino acids. Germline V gene data show CDR1 as SGHKS and CDR2 as YYEKEE (reference sequence). Trimming stripped 4 bases from V and 5 bases from J, with 13 bases between. CDR3 in DNA: TGTGCCAGCAGCCCTGGGAGGGGGGATCAGCCCCAGCATTTT. This gives the protein CASSPGRGDQPQHF. Complete variable domain (other parts from reference TRBV5-5 and TRBJ1-5): DAGVTQSPTHLIKTRGQQVTLRCSPISGHKSVSWYQQVLGQGPQFIFQYYEKEERGRGNFPDRFSARQFPNYSSELNVNALLLGDSALYLCASSPGRGDQPQHFGDGTRLSIL.

The CDR3 coding sequence is TGTGCCAGCAGCAAGAACAGGGACACCATATATTTT. The encoded protein is CASSKNRDTIYF. The chain couples TRBV6-6 to TRBJ1-3, with a tentative D call TRBD1 (6 bases). This CDR3 is built from 12 residues. Germline V gene data show CDR1 as MNHNY and CDR2 as SVGAGI (reference sequence). The V end lost 6 bases, the J end lost 8 bases, and 11 bases lay between the germline ends.

The chain couples TRBV11-2 to TRBJ1-1, with a possible D match to TRBD1 (6 bases). CDR1 SGHAT and CDR2 FQNNGV come from the germline V gene. The CDR3 runs to 18 residues. V was shortened by 5 bases and J by 1 base, with 23 bases between the two germline ends. CDR3 protein: CASSPPTGNSEGNTEAFF. CDR3 nucleotides: TGTGCCAGCAGCCCCCCGACAGGCAATTCGGAAGGGAACACTGAAGCTTTCTTT.

V usage is TRBV2 and J usage is TRBJ2-7, with TRBD2 matching 9 bases. V gave up 9 bases and J gave up 1 base; unmatched junction bases: 7. The CDR3 is made up of 14 amino acids. Germline CDR1 reads SNHLY; CDR2 reads FYNNEI. CDR3 loop: CASSLAGVSYEQYF. The CDR3 DNA follows: TGTGCCAGTTCTTTAGCGGGAGTATCCTACGAGCAGTACTTC.

The gene calls are TRBV19 and TRBJ1-1; D gene uncertain. Trimming removed 4 bases at V and 1 base at J, with 7 bases between. CDR1 LNHDA and CDR2 SQIVND come from the germline V gene (reference sequence). This CDR3 contains 13 residues. The CDR3 DNA reads as TGTGCCAGTAGTAAGCGGGCGAACACTGAAGCTTTCTTT. Translating it yields CASSKRANTEAFF.

The J gene is TRBJ2-1, the V gene TRBV25-1, with D possibly matching TRBD1 (6 bases). Looked up from germline, CDR1 is MGHDK and CDR2 is SYGVNS. The CDR3 is 12 amino acids. Trimming took 5 bases from V and 9 from J, leaving 11 bases between them. CDR3 sequence: CASSLTGFEQFF. The CDR3 coding sequence is TGTGCCAGCAGTTTGACAGGCTTTGAGCAGTTCTTC.

This chain connects TRBV23-1 to TRBJ1-5; 7 bases align to TRBD1. Being an ORF, TRBV23-1 has a function that is uncertain. The CDR3 loop spans 16 amino acids. V was pared by 2 bases and J by 6 bases, with 10 bases of the junction left unmatched. The CDR3 coding sequence is TGCGCCAGCAGTCAACAACGGGACAGCTCAGTTCAGCCCCAGCATTTT. Translating it yields CASSQQRDSSVQPQHF.

V is TRBV5-1 and J is TRBJ1-5; no firm D call. The CDR3 spans 15 residues. Germline V gene sequence: CDR1 SGHRS, CDR2 YFSETQ. Trimming shortened V by 2 bases and J by 0 bases, and 9 bases separated the two germline ends. The CDR3 sequence: CASSLGQYSNQPQHF. In DNA, the CDR3 is TGCGCCAGCAGCTTAGGTCAGTATAGCAATCAGCCCCAGCATTTT.